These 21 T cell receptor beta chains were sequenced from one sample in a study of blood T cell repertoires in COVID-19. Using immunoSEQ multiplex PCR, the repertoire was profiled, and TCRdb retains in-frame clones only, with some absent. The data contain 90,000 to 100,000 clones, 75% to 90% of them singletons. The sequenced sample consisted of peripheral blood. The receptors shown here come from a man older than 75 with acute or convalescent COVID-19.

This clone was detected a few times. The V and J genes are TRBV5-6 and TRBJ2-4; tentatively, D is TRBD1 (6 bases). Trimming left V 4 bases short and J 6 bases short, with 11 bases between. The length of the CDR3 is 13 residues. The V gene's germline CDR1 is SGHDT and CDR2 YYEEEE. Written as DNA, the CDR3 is TGTGCCAGCAGCCACCAGGGGATAAACATTCAGTACTTC. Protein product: CASSHQGINIQYF. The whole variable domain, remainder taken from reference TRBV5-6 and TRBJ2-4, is DAGVTQSPTHLIKTRGQQVTLRCSPKSGHDTVSWYQQALGQGPQFIFQYYEEEERQRGNFPDRFSGHQFPNYSSELNVNALLLGDSALYLCASSHQGINIQYFGAGTRLSVL.

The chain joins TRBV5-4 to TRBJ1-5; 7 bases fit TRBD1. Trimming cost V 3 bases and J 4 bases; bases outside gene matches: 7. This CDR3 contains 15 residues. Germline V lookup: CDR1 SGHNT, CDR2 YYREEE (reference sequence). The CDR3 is CASSSGRDRNQPQHF. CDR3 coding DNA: TGTGCCAGCAGCTCGGGCCGGGACAGAAATCAGCCCCAGCATTTT. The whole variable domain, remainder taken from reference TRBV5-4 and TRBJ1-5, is ETGVTQSPTHLIKTRGQQVTLRCSSQSGHNTVSWYQQALGQGPQFIFQYYREEENGRGNFPPRFSGLQFPNYSSELNVNALELDDSALYLCASSSGRDRNQPQHFGDGTRLSIL.

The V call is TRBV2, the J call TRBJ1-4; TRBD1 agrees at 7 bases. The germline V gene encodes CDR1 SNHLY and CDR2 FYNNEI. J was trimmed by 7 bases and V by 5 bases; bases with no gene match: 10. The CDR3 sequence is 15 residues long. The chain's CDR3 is CASSTPQGVTEKLFF. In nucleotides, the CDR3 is TGTGCCAGCAGTACACCCCAGGGGGTCACTGAAAAACTGTTTTTT.

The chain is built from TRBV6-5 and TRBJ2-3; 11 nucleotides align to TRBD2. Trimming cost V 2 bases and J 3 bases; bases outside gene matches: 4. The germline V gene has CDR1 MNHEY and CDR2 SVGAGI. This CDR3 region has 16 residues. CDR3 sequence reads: CASSYAVAGGTDTQYF. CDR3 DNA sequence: TGTGCCAGCAGTTACGCGGTAGCGGGAGGGACAGATACGCAGTATTTT.

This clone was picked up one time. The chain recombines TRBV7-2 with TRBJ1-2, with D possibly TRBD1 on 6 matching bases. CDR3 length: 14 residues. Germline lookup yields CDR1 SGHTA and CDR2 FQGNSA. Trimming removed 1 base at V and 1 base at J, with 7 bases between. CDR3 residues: CASSLGGLNYGYTF. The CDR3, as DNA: TGTGCCAGCAGCTTAGGGGGGCTTAACTATGGCTACACCTTC.

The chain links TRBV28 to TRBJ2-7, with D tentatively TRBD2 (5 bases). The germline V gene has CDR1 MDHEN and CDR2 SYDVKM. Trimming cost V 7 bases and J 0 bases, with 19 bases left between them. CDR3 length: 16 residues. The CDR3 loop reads CASNFGLAAGSYEQYF. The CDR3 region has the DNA TGTGCCAGCAATTTTGGTCTGGCGGCGGGCTCCTACGAGCAGTACTTC.

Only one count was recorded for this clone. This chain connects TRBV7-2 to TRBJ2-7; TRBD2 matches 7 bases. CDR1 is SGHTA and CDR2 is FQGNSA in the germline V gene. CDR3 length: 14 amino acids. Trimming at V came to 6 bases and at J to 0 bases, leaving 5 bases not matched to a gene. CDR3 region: CASRKLANSYEQYF. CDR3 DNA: TGTGCCAGCAGGAAACTAGCGAACTCCTACGAGCAGTACTTC.

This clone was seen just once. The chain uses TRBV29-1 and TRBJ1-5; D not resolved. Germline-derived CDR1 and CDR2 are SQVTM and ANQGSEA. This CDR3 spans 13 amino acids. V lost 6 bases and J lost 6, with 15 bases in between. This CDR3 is CSVKDSSSQPQHF. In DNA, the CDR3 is TGCAGCGTAAAGGACTCCTCCAGTCAGCCCCAGCATTTT.

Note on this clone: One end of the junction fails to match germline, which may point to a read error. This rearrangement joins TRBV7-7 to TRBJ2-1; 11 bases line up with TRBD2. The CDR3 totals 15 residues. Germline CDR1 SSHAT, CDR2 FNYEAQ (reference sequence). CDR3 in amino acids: CASSKLAGEGYEQFF. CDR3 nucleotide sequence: TGTGCTAGCAGCAAACTAGCGGGAGAGGGCTATGAGCAGTTCTTC.

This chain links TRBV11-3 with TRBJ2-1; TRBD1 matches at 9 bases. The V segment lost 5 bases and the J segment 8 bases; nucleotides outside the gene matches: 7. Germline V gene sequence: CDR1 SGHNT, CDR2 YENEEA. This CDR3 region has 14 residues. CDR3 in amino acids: CASSKGQGIHEQFF. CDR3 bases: TGTGCCAGCAGCAAGGGACAGGGTATCCATGAGCAGTTCTTC.

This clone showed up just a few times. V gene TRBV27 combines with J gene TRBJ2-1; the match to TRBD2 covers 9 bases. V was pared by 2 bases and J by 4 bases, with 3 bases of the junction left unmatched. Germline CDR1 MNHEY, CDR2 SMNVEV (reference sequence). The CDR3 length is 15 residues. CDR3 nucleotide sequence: TGTGCCAGCAGTTTAGCGGGAGGGAAATACAATGAGCAGTTCTTC. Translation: CASSLAGGKYNEQFF.

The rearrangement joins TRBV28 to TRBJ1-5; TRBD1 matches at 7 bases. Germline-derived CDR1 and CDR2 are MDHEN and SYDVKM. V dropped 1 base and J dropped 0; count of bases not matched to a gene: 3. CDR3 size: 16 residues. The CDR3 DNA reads TGTGCCAGCAGTTTATTGGGGACAGATAGCAATCAGCCCCAGCATTTT. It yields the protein CASSLLGTDSNQPQHF.

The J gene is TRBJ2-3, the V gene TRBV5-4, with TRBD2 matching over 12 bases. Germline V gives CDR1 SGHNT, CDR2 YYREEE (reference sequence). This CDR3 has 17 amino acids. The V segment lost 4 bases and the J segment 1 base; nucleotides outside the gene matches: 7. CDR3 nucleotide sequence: TGTGCCAGCAGCCCCAGACTAGCGGGAGTTGGCACAGATACGCAGTATTTT. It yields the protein CASSPRLAGVGTDTQYF.

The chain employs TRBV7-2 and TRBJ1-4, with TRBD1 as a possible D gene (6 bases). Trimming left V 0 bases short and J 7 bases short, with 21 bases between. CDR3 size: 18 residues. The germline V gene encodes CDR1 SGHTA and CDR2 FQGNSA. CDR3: CASSLAGGAGNRGEKLFF. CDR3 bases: TGTGCCAGCAGCTTAGCGGGGGGGGCAGGTAACCGTGGTGAAAAACTGTTTTTT.

DNA for the CDR3: TGTGCCAGCAGCCTAGCCCTCCAGGGGGCTCTATACAATGAGCAGTTCTTC. This gives the protein CASSLALQGALYNEQFF. The chain has TRBV5-5 and TRBJ2-1; TRBD1 matches 8 bases. The CDR3 is made up of 17 amino acids. J lost 4 bases, V lost 4 bases, and 13 bases had no gene match. Germline V CDR1 and CDR2: SGHKS, YYEKEE (reference sequence).

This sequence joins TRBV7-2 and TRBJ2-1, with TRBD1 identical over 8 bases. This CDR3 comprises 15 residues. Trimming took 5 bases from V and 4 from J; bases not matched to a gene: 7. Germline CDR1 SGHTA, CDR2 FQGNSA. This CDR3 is CASSPDRGLYNEQFF. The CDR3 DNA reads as TGTGCCAGCAGCCCTGACAGGGGTCTATACAATGAGCAGTTCTTC.

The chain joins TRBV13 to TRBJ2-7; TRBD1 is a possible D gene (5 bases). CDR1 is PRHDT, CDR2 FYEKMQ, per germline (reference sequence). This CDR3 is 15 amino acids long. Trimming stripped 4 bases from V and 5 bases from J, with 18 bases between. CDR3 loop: CASSSQGTLSHEQYF. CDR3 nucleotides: TGTGCCAGCAGCTCCCAGGGAACCCTATCCCACGAGCAGTACTTC. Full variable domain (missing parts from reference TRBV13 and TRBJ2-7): AAGVIQSPRHLIKEKRETATLKCYPIPRHDTVYWYQQGPGQDPQFLISFYEKMQSDKGSIPDRFSAQQFSDYHSELNMSSLELGDSALYFCASSSQGTLSHEQYFGPGTRLTVT.

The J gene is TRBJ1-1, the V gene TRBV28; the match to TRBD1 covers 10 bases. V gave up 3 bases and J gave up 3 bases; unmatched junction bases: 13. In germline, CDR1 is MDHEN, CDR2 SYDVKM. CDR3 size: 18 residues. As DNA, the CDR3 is TGTGCCAGCAGTTTCGCTCTACCTGGGGGACAGGGGTACACTGAAGCTTTCTTT. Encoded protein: CASSFALPGGQGYTEAFF.

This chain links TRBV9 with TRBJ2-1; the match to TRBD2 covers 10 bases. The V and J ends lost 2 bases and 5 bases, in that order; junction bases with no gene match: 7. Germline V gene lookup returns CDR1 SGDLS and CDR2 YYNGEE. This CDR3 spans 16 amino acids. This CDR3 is CASSVELAGLNNEQFF. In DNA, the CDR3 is TGTGCCAGCAGCGTCGAACTAGCGGGACTTAACAATGAGCAGTTCTTC.

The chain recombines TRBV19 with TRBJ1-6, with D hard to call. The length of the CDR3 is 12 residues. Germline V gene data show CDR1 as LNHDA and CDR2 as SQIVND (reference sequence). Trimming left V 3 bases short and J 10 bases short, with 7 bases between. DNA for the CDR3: TGTGCCAGTAGTATTGGAGGGTCACCCCTCCACTTT. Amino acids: CASSIGGSPLHF.

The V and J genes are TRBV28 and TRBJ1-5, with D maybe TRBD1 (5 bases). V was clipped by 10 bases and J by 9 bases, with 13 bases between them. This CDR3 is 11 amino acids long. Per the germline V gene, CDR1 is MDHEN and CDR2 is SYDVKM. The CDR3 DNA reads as TGTGCCATTCGGGGGGAAGGGCCCCAGCATTTT. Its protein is CAIRGEGPQHF.